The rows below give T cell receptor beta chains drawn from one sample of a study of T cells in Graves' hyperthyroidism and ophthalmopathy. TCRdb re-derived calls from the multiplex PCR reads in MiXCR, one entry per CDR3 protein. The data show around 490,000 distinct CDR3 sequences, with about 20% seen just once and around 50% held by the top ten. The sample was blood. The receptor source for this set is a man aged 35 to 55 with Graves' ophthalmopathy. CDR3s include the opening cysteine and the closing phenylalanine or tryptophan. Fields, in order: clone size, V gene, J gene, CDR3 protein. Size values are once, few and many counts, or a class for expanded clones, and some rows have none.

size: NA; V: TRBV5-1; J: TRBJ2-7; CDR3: CASSGNPGGSYEQYF
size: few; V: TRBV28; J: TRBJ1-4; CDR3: CASSLSNGRNEKLFF
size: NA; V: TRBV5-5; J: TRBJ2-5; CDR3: CASSLTGLEETQYF
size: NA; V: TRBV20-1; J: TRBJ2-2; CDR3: CSAASGTSKDGELFF
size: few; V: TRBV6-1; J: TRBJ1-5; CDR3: CASTPRRGQSNQPQHF
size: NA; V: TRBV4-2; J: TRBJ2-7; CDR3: CASSQGISDPYEQYF
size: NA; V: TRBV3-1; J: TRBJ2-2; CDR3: CASSLGLAGGIGELFF
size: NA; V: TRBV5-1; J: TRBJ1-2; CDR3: CASSSGQGVSGYGYTF
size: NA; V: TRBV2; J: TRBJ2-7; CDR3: CANSTYYEQYF
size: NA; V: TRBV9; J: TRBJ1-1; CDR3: CASSVGGGMSTTEAFF
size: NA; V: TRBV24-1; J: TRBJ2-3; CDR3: CATSYSDTQYF
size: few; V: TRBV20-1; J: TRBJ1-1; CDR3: CSARYSGRGTEAFF
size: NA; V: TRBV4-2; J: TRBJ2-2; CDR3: CASSQDRRGELFF
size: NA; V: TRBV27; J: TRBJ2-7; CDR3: CASRSHDSSYEQYF
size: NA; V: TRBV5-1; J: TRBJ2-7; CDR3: CASSLGGEVLLVDYEQYF
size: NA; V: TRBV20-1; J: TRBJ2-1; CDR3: CSAERPSYNEQFF
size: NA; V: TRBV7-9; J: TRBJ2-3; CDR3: CASSLGSGLAGGDTQYF
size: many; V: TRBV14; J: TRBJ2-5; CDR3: CASSPPGRTYQETQYF
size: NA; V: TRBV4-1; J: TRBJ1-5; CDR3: CASSQVRTERGNQPQHF
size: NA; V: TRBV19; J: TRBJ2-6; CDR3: CASSIPWTGKGANVLTF
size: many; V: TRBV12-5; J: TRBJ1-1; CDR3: CASGTVTEAFF
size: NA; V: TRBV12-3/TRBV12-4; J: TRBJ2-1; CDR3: CASRASIPNNEQFF
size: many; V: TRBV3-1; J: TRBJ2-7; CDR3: CASSALAVGEQYF
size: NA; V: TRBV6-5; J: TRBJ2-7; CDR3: CASSYRDRSEQYF
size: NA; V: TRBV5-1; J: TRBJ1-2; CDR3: CASSLEGQGPLNYGYTF
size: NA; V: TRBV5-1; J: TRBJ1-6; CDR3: CASSSELPHSPLHF
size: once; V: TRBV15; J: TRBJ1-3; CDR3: CATSRSGSGNTIYF
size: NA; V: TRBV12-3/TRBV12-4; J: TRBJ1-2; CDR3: CASSSSNDRAHGYTF
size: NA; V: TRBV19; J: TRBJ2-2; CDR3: CASSIRVGTGKTTGELFF
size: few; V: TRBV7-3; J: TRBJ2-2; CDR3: CASRAGGTGELFF
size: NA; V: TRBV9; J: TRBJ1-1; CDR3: CASSVAGMGEAFF
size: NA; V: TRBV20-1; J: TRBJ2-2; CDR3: CSARDYARGDTGELFF
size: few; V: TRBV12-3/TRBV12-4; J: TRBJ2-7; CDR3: CASSLILGQGLSYEQYF
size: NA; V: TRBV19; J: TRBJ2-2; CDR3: CASIAGANTGELFF
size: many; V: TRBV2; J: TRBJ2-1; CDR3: CATQGGTSGGTSYNEQFF
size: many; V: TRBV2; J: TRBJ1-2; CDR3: CASSDRGTFYGYTF
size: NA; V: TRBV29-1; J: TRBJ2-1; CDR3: CSVDGGRSYNEQFF
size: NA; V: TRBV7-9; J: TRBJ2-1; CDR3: CASSLTGQRLEQFF
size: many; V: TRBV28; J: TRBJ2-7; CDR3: CASTSGEGLYEQYF
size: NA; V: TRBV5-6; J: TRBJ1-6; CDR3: CASSPLGTRLMTGSPLHF
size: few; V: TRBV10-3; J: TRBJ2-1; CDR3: CAISGRGGFEQFF
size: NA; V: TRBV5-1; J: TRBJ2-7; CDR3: CASSLGRGKPYEQYF
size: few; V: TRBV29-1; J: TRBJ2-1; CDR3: CSVSPYGEQFF
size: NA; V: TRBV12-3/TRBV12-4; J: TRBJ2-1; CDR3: CASRIRDNLNNEQFF
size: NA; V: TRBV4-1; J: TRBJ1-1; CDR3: CASSQTRRELQVNTEAFF
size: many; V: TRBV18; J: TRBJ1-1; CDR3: CASSPETGLNTEAFF
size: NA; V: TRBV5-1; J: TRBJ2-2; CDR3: CASSLGQGAITGELFF
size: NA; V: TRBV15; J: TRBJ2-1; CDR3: CATSGGELWYNEQFF
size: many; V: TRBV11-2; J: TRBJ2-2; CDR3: CASTLAGVNTGELFF
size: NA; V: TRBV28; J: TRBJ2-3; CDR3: CASTDPGQGHTDTQYF
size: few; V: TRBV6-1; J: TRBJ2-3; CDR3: CASRGGGAGDTQYF
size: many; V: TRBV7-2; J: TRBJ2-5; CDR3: CASSLNPGGETQYF
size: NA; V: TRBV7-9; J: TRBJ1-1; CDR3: CASSDKSSEAFF
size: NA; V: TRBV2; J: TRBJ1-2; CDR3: CASSRSAGGAGGYTF
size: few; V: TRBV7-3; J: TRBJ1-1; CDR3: CASSPTLTQRSEAFF
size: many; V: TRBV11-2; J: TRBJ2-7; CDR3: CASSRTGGNEQYF
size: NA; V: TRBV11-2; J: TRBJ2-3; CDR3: CASRRQADTDTQYF
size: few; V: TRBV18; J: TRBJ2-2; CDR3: CASSPAQLLQKNTGELFF
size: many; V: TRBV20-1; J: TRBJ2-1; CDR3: CSARDTKGEQFF
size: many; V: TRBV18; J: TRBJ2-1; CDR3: CASSPRGDRRYNEQFF